This TCR beta chain was captured in a study of blood T cell repertoires in COVID-19. Overall study context: Samples taken during acute and convalescent COVID-19 were collected in the United States, Italy and Spain.

TCRdb's copy holds only in-frame clones and misses some; the assay was immunoSEQ multiplex PCR. The sample consists of about 320,000 clones, roughly 90% of them appearing once. This clone has a handful of counts. The CDR3 has 15 amino acids. Germline V gene sequence: CDR1 LGHDT, CDR2 YNNKEL (reference sequence). V shed 1 base, J shed 3 bases, and the junction held 1 base outside the gene matches. The sequence was obtained from a man aged 55 to 69 who had recovered from COVID-19. The rearrangement links TRBV3-1 (or the pseudogene TRBV3-2) to TRBJ2-1; 9 bases line up with TRBD2. Sequenced sample: PBMCs or T cells enriched from blood (not recorded which). CDR3 region: CASSQGRGGYNEQFF. CDR3 sequence (DNA): TGTGCCAGCAGCCAAGGGCGGGGGGGCTACAATGAGCAGTTCTTC.